This T cell receptor (beta chain) was profiled in a study of blood T cells in healthy people across ages. The CDR3 length is 13 residues. Germline V gene sequence: CDR1 SQVTM, CDR2 ANQGSEA. V shed 2 bases and J 4 bases; nucleotides not matched to a gene: 3. The study, taken as a whole, reports: Diversity figures based on one million T cells were deemed too low. Observed TCR beta diversity showed a strong correlation with the percentage of naive T cells as measured by flow cytometry.

Concerning this clonotype: Antigen specificity is unknown.

A second PCR, run for roughly 6 to 11 cycles, used a sample-barcoded 5' primer plus a J-beta primer mix. Each CDR3 protein is one row after TCRdb ran MiXCR on the 5' RACE reads. Of 1.5 million to 2 million distinct CDR3 sequences listed, more than 35% are singletons. At least 6 million PBMCs were isolated per sample. V and J are TRBV29-1 and TRBJ1-1, with 8 bases aligning to TRBD1. This TCR derives from a human donor in good health. The specimen sequenced was blood. DNA for the CDR3: TGCAGCGTTGAAAAAACAGGGGGCACTGAAGCTTTCTTT. It codes for CSVEKTGGTEAFF. Drawing the rest from reference TRBV29-1 and TRBJ1-1, the complete variable domain is SAVISQKPSRDICQRGTSLTIQCQVDSQVTMMFWYRQQPGQSLTLIATANQGSEATYESGFVIDKFPISRPNLTFSTLTVSNMSPEDSSIYLCSVEKTGGTEAFFGQGTRLTVV.